The 5 T cell receptor beta chains listed next were all sequenced from one sample in a study of cytomegalovirus exposure and HLA in healthy donors. Generated by immunoSEQ multiplex PCR, the TCRdb table keeps only in-frame clones and is missing some. The data show 150,000 to 200,000 clones, 84% seen once. The source material was PBMCs. The source is a young man in good health and CMV-seropositive.

This clone was detected only once. V usage is TRBV6-1 and J usage is TRBJ2-5, with a possible D match to TRBD2 (5 bases). Germline CDR1 is MNHNS and CDR2 is SASEGT. V lost 7 bases and J 5 bases, leaving 11 bases between the germline ends. The CDR3 is made up of 12 amino acids. The CDR3 loop reads CASNPSFETQYF. The CDR3 DNA reads as TGTGCCAGCAATCCTAGCTTTGAGACCCAGTACTTC.

The chain couples TRBV30 to TRBJ2-1; no clear D gene. The V end lost 1 base, the J end lost 9 bases, and 10 bases lay between the germline ends. Per germline, CDR1 GTSNPN and CDR2 SVGIG (reference sequence). The CDR3 is made up of 12 amino acids. Written as DNA, the CDR3 is TGTGCCTGGAGTGCCCTTAGTGGTGAGCAGTTCTTC. This sequence encodes CAWSALSGEQFF.

The J gene is TRBJ1-4, the V gene TRBV5-1, with D unclear. The germline V and J ends were trimmed by 0 bases and 8 bases, with 11 bases remaining between them. CDR3 length: 14 residues. Germline assignment: CDR1 SGHRS and CDR2 YFSETQ. Here the CDR3 DNA reads TGCGCCAGCAGCTTGGGCAGGCCCAAGGAAAAACTGTTTTTT. It yields the protein CASSLGRPKEKLFF.

This clone came up once. The J gene is TRBJ2-7, the V gene TRBV5-6; TRBD2 might be the D (6 bases). Trimming took off 6 bases at V and 7 bases at J, with 17 bases between the two ends. Germline-derived CDR1 and CDR2 are SGHDT and YYEEEE. The CDR3 spans 13 residues. Here the CDR3 DNA reads TGTGCCAGCATTACCTACGGACGGGAGGAGCAGTACTTC. As protein: CASITYGREEQYF.

The chain couples TRBV5-1 to TRBJ1-2, with TRBD1 as a possible D gene (6 bases). Germline CDR1 and CDR2: SGHRS and YFSETQ. Trimming left V 3 bases short and J 7 bases short, with 25 bases between. CDR3 size: 17 residues. CDR3 nucleotide sequence: TGCGCCAGCAGCTCGTCCCCTAACAGGGTTGGGCCGCTTGGCTACACCTTC. Translation gives CASSSSPNRVGPLGYTF.